Following are 13 T cell receptor beta chains from one sample sequenced in a study of T cell repertoires in cytomegalovirus infection. Each CDR3 protein is one row after TCRdb ran MiXCR on the reads. The sample yields 170,000 or so distinct CDR3 sequences, around 14% seen once. The sequenced sample consisted of PBMCs. These receptors were obtained from a human donor in good health (CMV status not recorded). Some clones in this sample may be carry-over from other donors' samples.

Ten or more counts support this clonotype. The chain is built from TRBV20-1 and TRBJ2-1; no reliable D call. Per the germline V gene, CDR1 is DFQATT and CDR2 is SNEGSKA (reference sequence). The V end was cut by 6 bases, the J end by 5 bases, with 14 bases between. The CDR3 extends over 13 amino acids. CDR3 residues: CSAQDRYNNEQFF. CDR3 DNA: TGCAGTGCCCAGGATCGTTACAACAATGAGCAGTTCTTC.

This clonotype has a handful of counts. The V and J genes are TRBV5-1 and TRBJ1-5; D gene ambiguous. The CDR3 spans 15 residues. Germline V CDR1 and CDR2: SGHRS, YFSETQ. Trimming took off 0 bases at V and 0 bases at J, with 7 bases between the two ends. This chain's CDR3 is CASSLGDVSNQPQHF. The DNA of the CDR3 is TGCGCCAGCAGCTTGGGAGACGTTAGCAATCAGCCCCAGCATTTT. Together with reference TRBV5-1 and TRBJ1-5, the CDR3 gives the full variable domain: KAGVTQTPRYLIKTRGQQVTLSCSPISGHRSVSWYQQTPGQGLQFLFEYFSETQRNKGNFPGRFSGRQFSNSRSEMNVSTLELGDSALYLCASSLGDVSNQPQHFGDGTRLSIL.

Many counts were recorded for this clonotype. V usage is TRBV28 and J usage is TRBJ2-1; unclear D gene. Germline V gives CDR1 MDHEN, CDR2 SYDVKM. There are 14 residues in the CDR3. V was clipped by 2 bases and J by 0 bases, with 5 bases between them. The CDR3 nucleotides are TGTGCCAGCAGTTTAACGAGCTCCTACAATGAGCAGTTCTTC. Protein product: CASSLTSSYNEQFF.

This clonotype appeared many times. The genes are TRBV7-9 and TRBJ1-2; TRBD1 aligns across 11 bases. V was pared by 1 base and J by 3 bases, with 4 bases of the junction left unmatched. Germline lookup yields CDR1 SEHNR and CDR2 FQNEAQ (reference sequence). The CDR3 sequence is 16 residues long. CDR3 coding DNA: TGTGCCAGCAGCTTAGACGGGACAGGGGGACACTATGGCTACACCTTC. Residues: CASSLDGTGGHYGYTF.

This clonotype was counted between two and nine times. The V gene is TRBV14, the J gene TRBJ2-7, with D unclear. Trimming cost V 4 bases and J 0 bases, with 13 bases left between them. This CDR3 region has 15 residues. Germline CDR1 and CDR2: SGHDN and FVKESK. CDR3 sequence: CASSPRWALSYEQYF. The CDR3, as DNA: TGTGCCAGCAGCCCCCGCTGGGCGCTCTCCTACGAGCAGTACTTC.

This clonotype was observed at least ten times. The CDR3 region is CASKGGVSNQPQHF. The CDR3 region has the DNA TGTGCCAGCAAGGGGGGAGTCAGTAATCAGCCCCAGCATTTT. V is TRBV7-8 and J is TRBJ1-5; D perhaps matches TRBD1 (6 bases). The CDR3 covers 14 residues. The germline V gene has CDR1 SGHVS and CDR2 FQNEAQ. V was cut by 7 bases and J by 4 bases, with 14 bases left in between. Together with reference TRBV7-8 and TRBJ1-5, the CDR3 gives the full variable domain: GAGVSQSPRYKVAKRGQDVALRCDPISGHVSLFWYQQALGQGPEFLTYFQNEAQLDKSGLPSDRFFAERPEGSVSTLKIQRTQQEDSAVYLCASKGGVSNQPQHFGDGTRLSIL.

This clonotype was counted a few times. The V gene is TRBV27, the J gene TRBJ2-3; 10 bases map to TRBD2. CDR3 length: 14 residues. Germline values: CDR1 MNHEY, CDR2 SMNVEV (reference sequence). J was trimmed by 3 bases and V by 7 bases; bases with no gene match: 4. The CDR3 reads CASIGTSETDTQYF. Here the CDR3 DNA reads TGTGCCAGCATCGGGACTAGCGAGACAGATACGCAGTATTTT.

This clonotype was recorded many times. The V call is TRBV5-4, the J call TRBJ2-7; D tentatively fits TRBD1 or TRBD2 (5 bases each). Germline V gene lookup returns CDR1 SGHNT and CDR2 YYREEE (reference sequence). V was cut by 1 base and J by 7 bases, with 12 bases left in between. This CDR3 is built from 13 residues. The CDR3 bases are TGTGCCAGCAGCTTGTGGGGGACGGGGGAGCAGTACTTC. It codes for CASSLWGTGEQYF.

This clonotype was picked up many times. The CDR3 spells CASSLTPPGAGGYTF. In nucleotides, the CDR3 is TGTGCCAGCAGCTTAACCCCGCCAGGGGCGGGAGGCTACACCTTC. The gene calls are TRBV7-3 and TRBJ1-2; maybe TRBD1 (6 bases). Germline V gene sequence: CDR1 SGHTA, CDR2 FQGTGA. V was trimmed by 0 bases and J by 8 bases, leaving 16 bases between them. The CDR3 is 15 amino acids.

The sample holds a few counts of this clonotype. The chain carries TRBV10-3 and TRBJ2-3, with D tentatively TRBD2 (5 bases). This CDR3 comprises 12 residues. V lost 3 bases and J lost 5, with 6 bases in between. Germline V gene sequence: CDR1 ENHRY, CDR2 SYGVKD. The DNA of the CDR3 is TGTGCCATCAGTGATGGGAGAGATACGCAGTATTTT. It codes for CAISDGRDTQYF.

The rearrangement joins TRBV6-4 to TRBJ2-2, with D possibly matching TRBD1 (6 bases). The length of the CDR3 is 16 residues. Germline CDR1 and CDR2: MRHNA and SNTAGT. V lost 0 bases, J lost 6 bases, and 14 bases lay in between. The CDR3 region has the DNA TGTGCCAGCAGTGACTCGAGTTCAGGGGAAGCCGGGGAGCTGTTTTTT. It translates to CASSDSSSGEAGELFF.

V and J are TRBV5-3 and TRBJ2-5; no clear D gene. TRBV5-3 is an open reading frame, and its role is uncertain. The CDR3 covers 13 residues. V was pared by 8 bases and J by 4 bases, with 15 bases between. The CDR3 DNA follows: TGTGCCAGCCGAGTCTCAACGACAGAGACCCAGTACTTC. Amino acid sequence: CASRVSTTETQYF.

This clonotype was seen many times. V and J are TRBV7-9 and TRBJ2-1; D gene unclear. Germline V gives CDR1 SEHNR, CDR2 FQNEAQ (reference sequence). V gave up 3 bases and J gave up 8 bases, with 11 bases separating them. There are 13 residues in the CDR3. The CDR3 spells CASSLGSFDEQFF. DNA for the CDR3: TGTGCCAGCAGCTTGGGTAGCTTCGATGAGCAGTTCTTC. The variable domain in full, completed from reference TRBV7-9 and TRBJ2-1, reads DTGVSQNPRHKITKRGQNVTFRCDPISEHNRLYWYRQTLGQGPEFLTYFQNEAQLEKSRLLSDRFSAERPKGSFSTLEIQRTEQGDSAMYLCASSLGSFDEQFFGPGTRLTVL.